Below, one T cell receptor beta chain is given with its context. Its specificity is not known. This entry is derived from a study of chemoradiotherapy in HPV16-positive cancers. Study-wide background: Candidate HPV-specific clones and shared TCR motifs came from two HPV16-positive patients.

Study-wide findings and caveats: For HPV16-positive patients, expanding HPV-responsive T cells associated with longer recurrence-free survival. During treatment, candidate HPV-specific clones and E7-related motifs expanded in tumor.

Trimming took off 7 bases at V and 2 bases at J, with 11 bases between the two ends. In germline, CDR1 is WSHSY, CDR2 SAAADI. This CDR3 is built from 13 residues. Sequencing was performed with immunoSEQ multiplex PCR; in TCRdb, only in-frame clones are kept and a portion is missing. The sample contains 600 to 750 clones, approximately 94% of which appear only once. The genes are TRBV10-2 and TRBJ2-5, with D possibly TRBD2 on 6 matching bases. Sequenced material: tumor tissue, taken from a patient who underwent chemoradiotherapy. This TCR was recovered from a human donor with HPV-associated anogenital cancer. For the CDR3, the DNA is TGCGCCAGCACCCGGGACTTACAAGAGACCCAGTACTTC. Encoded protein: CASTRDLQETQYF.